This T cell receptor beta chain stems from a study of blood T cells in healthy people across ages. The CDR3 totals 17 residues. Trimming at V came to 4 bases and at J to 0 bases, leaving 7 bases not matched to a gene. The germline gives CDR1 DFQATT, CDR2 SNEGSKA (reference sequence). The authors ran a second PCR of about 7 to 11 cycles using a sample-barcoded 5' primer and a J-beta primer mix. Each CDR3 protein gets one entry after TCRdb re-called the 5' RACE reads with MiXCR. The repertoire holds over 1,500,000 distinct CDR3 sequences, with 30% to 40% as singletons. This sequence joins TRBV20-1 and TRBJ2-1; 12 bases line up with TRBD2. The sequence was collected from a human donor in good health. Sequenced material: blood. CDR3 region: CSAKGRLAGDSYNEQFF. The CDR3 nucleotides read TGCAGTGCTAAGGGCCGACTAGCGGGAGACTCCTACAATGAGCAGTTCTTC.